Following are 21 T cell receptor beta chains from one sample sequenced in a study of T-cell reconstitution after alpha-beta-depleted transplantation in children. This sample's TCRbeta library carried unique molecular identifier barcodes. From the PCR reads, TCRdb called clonotypes with MiXCR, one entry per CDR3 protein. The sample has under 70,000 distinct CDR3 sequences, approximately 10% seen once. The material sequenced was PBMCs, taken before TCRalphabeta/CD19-depleted stem cell transplant. All receptors derive from a boy aged 10-17 years with acute myeloid leukemia, due to receive a stem cell transplant.

At least ten counts were recorded for this clonotype. The rearrangement links TRBV7-9 to TRBJ2-1; D tentatively fits TRBD1 or TRBD2 (5 bases each). V was trimmed by 2 bases and J by 6 bases, leaving 14 bases between them. Germline lookup yields CDR1 SEHNR and CDR2 FQNEAQ (reference sequence). The CDR3 totals 15 residues. CDR3 nucleotide sequence: TGTGCCAGCAGCTTATACGCGGGTGGGGGCAATGAGCAGTTCTTC. Translation: CASSLYAGGGNEQFF. Filled out from reference TRBV7-9 and TRBJ2-1, the complete variable domain reads DTGVSQNPRHKITKRGQNVTFRCDPISEHNRLYWYRQTLGQGPEFLTYFQNEAQLEKSRLLSDRFSAERPKGSFSTLEIQRTEQGDSAMYLCASSLYAGGGNEQFFGPGTRLTVL.

This clonotype was recorded at least ten times. The chain combines TRBV6-5 with TRBJ2-5; 7 bases match TRBD2. This CDR3 is 14 amino acids long. CDR1 is MNHEY, CDR2 SVGAGI, per germline. V lost 2 bases, J lost 5 bases, and 5 bases stayed unmatched. CDR3 DNA: TGTGCCAGCAGTTACGGGGGGGTTGAGGAGACCCAGTACTTC. This translates into CASSYGGVEETQYF.

In the case of this clonotype: A read error is possible here, since a much larger clone lies one base away. This sequence joins TRBV7-2 and TRBJ2-3; D may be TRBD2 (7 bases). The CDR3 has 15 residues. Germline assignment: CDR1 SGHTA and CDR2 FQGNSA. CDR3: CASSLGGGVTDTQFF. Here the CDR3 DNA reads TGTGCCAGCAGCTTAGGAGGGGGGGTAACAGATACGCAGTTTTTT.

At least ten counts were recorded for this clonotype. This CDR3 reads CASSELRGQSSGEQYF. Written as DNA, the CDR3 is TGCGCCAGCAGCGAACTCAGGGGACAATCGTCGGGGGAGCAGTACTTC. The rearrangement uses TRBV5-1 and TRBJ2-7; D possibly corresponds to TRBD1 (6 bases). V was pared by 4 bases and J by 7 bases, with 24 bases between. This CDR3 is 16 amino acids long. Germline CDR1 is SGHRS and CDR2 is YFSETQ. The full variable domain, its missing parts supplied by reference TRBV5-1 and TRBJ2-7, is KAGVTQTPRYLIKTRGQQVTLSCSPISGHRSVSWYQQTPGQGLQFLFEYFSETQRNKGNFPGRFSGRQFSNSRSEMNVSTLELGDSALYLCASSELRGQSSGEQYFGPGTRLTVT.

This clonotype was counted at least ten times. This rearrangement joins TRBV20-1 to TRBJ2-7; D is uncertain. The V and J ends lost 0 bases and 0 bases respectively, with 9 bases between them. Germline CDR1 DFQATT, CDR2 SNEGSKA (reference sequence). The CDR3 runs to 14 residues. The CDR3 protein is CSARDGLVSYEQYF. DNA of the CDR3: TGCAGTGCTAGAGATGGCCTGGTCTCCTACGAGCAGTACTTC.

This clonotype was counted at least ten times. The rearrangement uses TRBV20-1 and TRBJ1-1; the D gene is possibly TRBD1 (6 bases). Trimming shortened V by 5 bases and J by 2 bases, and 12 bases separated the two germline ends. Germline loops: CDR1 DFQATT, CDR2 SNEGSKA (reference sequence). The CDR3 is made up of 13 amino acids. The CDR3 protein is CSAARGPNTEAFF. In DNA, the CDR3 is TGCAGTGCTGCCAGGGGCCCCAACACTGAAGCTTTCTTT.

The table lists this clonotype with many counts. The V call is TRBV2, the J call TRBJ2-7; D not resolved. The CDR3 covers 12 residues. Germline CDR1 and CDR2: SNHLY and FYNNEI. The ends were cut back, 2 bases at V and 2 bases at J, with 4 bases in the middle. The CDR3 loop is CASSETAYEQYF. CDR3 bases: TGTGCCAGCAGTGAAACAGCCTACGAGCAGTACTTC.

In this sample, this clonotype turned up many times. CDR3 sequence reads: CASSLGGAGYEQFF. The CDR3 bases are TGTGCCAGCAGTTTAGGAGGGGCGGGCTATGAGCAGTTCTTC. This chain uses TRBV28 with TRBJ2-1; TRBD2 is a possible D gene (6 bases). Germline V gene data show CDR1 as MDHEN and CDR2 as SYDVKM. Trimming left V 2 bases short and J 8 bases short, with 13 bases between. CDR3 length: 14 amino acids.

This clonotype was counted ten times or more. The gene calls are TRBV3-1 and TRBJ2-7; D remains ambiguous. Germline V gives CDR1 LGHDT, CDR2 YNNKEL (reference sequence). The CDR3 has 13 residues. Trimming took off 1 base at V and 6 bases at J, with 10 bases between the two ends. The CDR3 loop is CASSQGWRSEQYF. The CDR3 nucleotides read TGTGCCAGCAGCCAAGGCTGGCGTAGCGAGCAGTACTTC.

This clonotype showed up many times. The J gene is TRBJ2-7, the V gene TRBV3-1; the D call may be TRBD1 or TRBD2 (5 bases each). Trimming removed 4 bases from V and 3 bases from J, with 10 bases in between. Germline CDR1 is LGHDT and CDR2 is YNNKEL (reference sequence). This CDR3 is 13 amino acids long. Here the CDR3 reads CASSRDHLYEQYF. In nucleotides, the CDR3 is TGTGCCAGCAGCCGGGACCACCTCTACGAGCAGTACTTC.

Many counts were recorded for this clonotype. V and J are TRBV9 and TRBJ2-7; TRBD1 might be the D (7 bases). Trimming shortened V by 4 bases and J by 3 bases, and 14 bases separated the two germline ends. There are 14 residues in the CDR3. Germline CDR1 and CDR2: SGDLS and YYNGEE. The CDR3 loop is CASSPPGGFYEQYF. The CDR3 nucleotides are TGTGCCAGCAGCCCCCCAGGGGGGTTCTACGAGCAGTACTTC.

At least ten counts were recorded for this clonotype. The chain is built from TRBV12-3 or TRBV12-4 and TRBJ2-7; the match to TRBD1 covers 10 bases. The CDR3 has 15 residues. V lost 5 bases, J lost 0 bases, and 4 bases stayed unmatched. The CDR3 loop is CASSPDRGPSYEQYF. The CDR3 region has the DNA TGTGCCAGCAGTCCCGACAGGGGGCCCTCCTACGAGCAGTACTTC.

This clonotype was observed a few times. This chain connects TRBV12-3 or TRBV12-4 to TRBJ2-1; 11 bases align to TRBD2. The CDR3 has 16 residues. Unmatched junction bases numbered 5, after V lost 4 bases and J lost 3 bases. The CDR3, as DNA: TGTGCCAGCAGTTCCCTAGCGGGAGGCCACTACAATGAGCAGTTCTTC. It yields the protein CASSSLAGGHYNEQFF.

This clonotype was detected many times. The rearrangement links TRBV15 to TRBJ2-1; a weak D match, TRBD1 (6 bases). Deletions cut 0 bases from V and 4 bases from J, with 13 bases between. The CDR3 is made up of 16 amino acids. Germline-derived CDR1 and CDR2 are LNHNV and YYDKDF (reference sequence). CDR3 region: CATSRDPQGVYNEQFF. DNA of the CDR3: TGTGCCACCAGCAGAGACCCACAGGGTGTGTACAATGAGCAGTTCTTC.

This clonotype occurred many times. The chain is built from TRBV5-5 and TRBJ2-7, with a possible D match to TRBD2 (5 bases). V was pared by 2 bases and J by 5 bases, with 20 bases between. CDR3 length equals 16 residues. The germline gives CDR1 SGHKS, CDR2 YYEKEE (reference sequence). CDR3 coding DNA: TGTGCCAGCAGCTTCGAGGTAATAGCGAGGATCGACGAGCAGTACGTC. Amino acids: CASSFEVIARIDEQYV.

To note about this clonotype: This may be a read error: a much more frequent sequence differs by one nucleotide. This chain links TRBV7-9 with TRBJ1-4; 8 nucleotides line up with TRBD1. From germline, CDR1 is SEHNR and CDR2 FQNEAQ (reference sequence). This CDR3 is 15 amino acids long. The trim removed 4 bases at V and 7 bases at J, leaving 8 bases unmatched. The CDR3 protein is CASSSLSRGPEKLFF. CDR3 nucleotides: TGTGCCAGCAGCTCCCTCAGCAGGGGGCCTGAAAAACTGTTTTTT.

Many counts were recorded for this clonotype. The V call is TRBV20-1, the J call TRBJ2-7; D is unresolved. Germline loops: CDR1 DFQATT, CDR2 SNEGSKA (reference sequence). This CDR3 is 14 amino acids long. The V end lost 0 bases, the J end lost 2 bases, and 11 bases lay between the germline ends. The DNA of the CDR3 is TGCAGTGCTAGAGATCCCCTCCTTGCCTACGAGCAGTACTTC. Its translation: CSARDPLLAYEQYF.

The chain uses TRBV29-1 and TRBJ2-5; 9 nucleotides match TRBD1. CDR3 length: 15 residues. V lost 7 bases to trimming and J lost 5 bases; unmatched junction nucleotides: 14. CDR1 and CDR2 from the germline V gene are SQVTM and ANQGSEA. CDR3 in amino acids: CSAPLLQGARETQYF. The CDR3 bases are TGCAGCGCACCACTCTTACAGGGGGCGCGGGAGACCCAGTACTTC.

The table lists this clonotype with many counts. The gene calls are TRBV5-1 and TRBJ1-2, with D possibly being TRBD1 (6 bases). The V gene lost 4 bases and the J gene lost 6 bases, with 13 bases spanning the gap. Germline CDR1 and CDR2: SGHRS and YFSETQ. The CDR3 totals 13 residues. This CDR3 is CASSASGVNGYTF. CDR3 nucleotides: TGCGCCAGCAGCGCTTCAGGGGTCAATGGCTACACCTTC.

In this sample, this clonotype turned up many times. This chain links TRBV7-6 with TRBJ2-5, with 7 bases aligning to TRBD2. Germline trimming cut 1 base from V and 2 bases from J; bases unmatched to any gene: 4. CDR3 size: 15 residues. Germline loops: CDR1 SGHVS, CDR2 FNYEAQ. The CDR3 DNA reads TGTGCCAGCAGCTTAGTCGTCGGGGGGCAAGAGACCCAGTACTTC. Its translation is CASSLVVGGQETQYF.

This clonotype has at least ten counts. CDR3: CASSFWTAATNTGELFF. CDR3 bases: TGTGCCAGCAGCTTCTGGACAGCCGCGACGAACACCGGGGAGCTGTTTTTT. The chain employs TRBV5-4 and TRBJ2-2; D might be TRBD1 (6 bases). The CDR3 sequence is 17 residues long. V was shortened by 2 bases and J by 0 bases, with 14 bases between the two germline ends. Germline assignment: CDR1 SGHNT and CDR2 YYREEE (reference sequence). Full variable domain (rest looked up from reference TRBV5-4 and TRBJ2-2): ETGVTQSPTHLIKTRGQQVTLRCSSQSGHNTVSWYQQALGQGPQFIFQYYREEENGRGNFPPRFSGLQFPNYSSELNVNALELDDSALYLCASSFWTAATNTGELFFGEGSRLTVL.